This T cell receptor (beta chain) was recovered during a study of shared clonotypes between healthy human individuals. The overall study: Three plates were used per donor for CD4 naive, three for CD4 memory, two for CD8 naive and one for CD8 memory. Study results and caveats: Estimated richness values were generally larger in naive subsets than in memory subsets.

As to this clone: Antigen specificity is unknown. The same CDR3 is also encoded by other DNA sequences in this sample.

Naive CD8 cells were CD45RO-negative, positively selected for CCR7, excluding terminally differentiated effector memory CD45RA+ cells. From germline, CDR1 is MDHEN and CDR2 SYDVKM. The CDR3 sequence is 15 residues long. Trimming removed 3 bases from V and 1 base from J; junction bases left unmatched: 3. Sequencing used immunoSEQ multiplex PCR; TCRdb keeps in-frame clones, though not all of them. The data show around 2.1 million clones, with 85% to 95% seen just once and 1.5% to 2% held by the top ten. The chain recombines TRBV28 with TRBJ1-1; 9 bases line up with TRBD1. Material for sequencing was naive CD8+ T cells from PBMCs. The clonotype comes from a young man in good health. Some clones in this sample may be carry-over from other donors' samples. The CDR3 is CASSLSGQGNTEAFF. The CDR3 bases are TGTGCCAGCAGTTTGTCGGGACAGGGGAACACTGAAGCTTTCTTT.